This passage covers 28 T cell receptor beta chains from one sample sequenced in a study of T cells in Graves' hyperthyroidism and ophthalmopathy. From RNA transcripts, TCR beta CDR3 regions were amplified. Primed by the HTBI set, a first-round RT-PCR was run on the TCR CDR3. TCRdb re-called the multiplex PCR reads with MiXCR, one entry per CDR3 protein. The sample comprises fewer than 400,000 distinct CDR3 sequences, roughly 13% of which are singletons, and around 27% rests with the top ten. The sequenced sample was blood. All receptors come from a man aged 50 to 60 with Graves' ophthalmopathy.

At least ten counts were recorded for this clonotype. CDR3 loop: CASSFGLAGIYEQYF. In nucleotides, the CDR3 is TGTGCCAGCAGTTTTGGGCTAGCGGGAATCTACGAGCAGTACTTC. The chain carries TRBV12-3 or TRBV12-4 and TRBJ2-7; 9 bases align to TRBD2. With V trimmed by 3 bases and J by 3 bases, 6 bases remained unmatched. This CDR3 has 15 amino acids.

This clonotype came up many times. The chain joins TRBV5-6 to TRBJ2-5; 11 nucleotides align to TRBD2. The junction had 3 bases not matched to a gene; V was cut back by 0 bases and J by 5 bases. CDR3 length equals 15 residues. The germline V gene encodes CDR1 SGHDT and CDR2 YYEEEE. The CDR3 here is CASSLGLAGKETQYF. CDR3 in DNA: TGTGCCAGCAGCTTGGGACTAGCGGGAAAGGAGACCCAGTACTTC.

The chain carries TRBV7-8 and TRBJ2-5; a possible D gene is TRBD1 (7 bases). CDR3 length equals 15 residues. V lost 5 bases, J lost 7 bases, and 20 bases lay in between. Looked up from germline, CDR1 is SGHVS and CDR2 is FQNEAQ. The CDR3 DNA reads TGTGCCAGCAGCCAAAGGCGGGACAGCCTCGGGACCCAGTACTTC. As protein: CASSQRRDSLGTQYF.

This clonotype was detected a few times. The rearrangement links TRBV6-7 to TRBJ1-2, with TRBD1 matching over 12 bases. TRBV6-7 is classed as an ORF, of uncertain function. This CDR3 is 16 amino acids long. The V gene end was trimmed by 6 bases and the J gene end by 0 bases; junction bases not matched to a gene: 5. The CDR3 DNA sequence: TGTGCCAGCAGGAGGGACAGGGGGCTTCCTAACTATGGCTACACCTTC. The encoded protein is CASRRDRGLPNYGYTF.

In its sample, this clonotype was seen a few times. The V call is TRBV29-1, the J call TRBJ2-7; 7 nucleotides match TRBD2. The CDR3 has 12 residues. J lost 6 bases, V lost 4 bases, and 6 bases had no gene match. Germline V gene lookup returns CDR1 SQVTM and CDR2 ANQGSEA. CDR3 bases: TGCAGCGTTGGCCCCTCTAGCGGCGAGCAGTACTTC. Translation: CSVGPSSGEQYF.

This clonotype has only a few counts. The chain is built from TRBV28 and TRBJ1-2; 9 bases agree with TRBD1. Trimming took 3 bases from V and 8 from J; bases not matched to a gene: 4. Germline V gives CDR1 MDHEN, CDR2 SYDVKM. The CDR3 totals 13 residues. As DNA, the CDR3 is TGTGCCAGCAGTTTTCCCGGGACAGGGGGCTACACCTTC. This gives the protein CASSFPGTGGYTF.

This clonotype was seen repeatedly, ten times or more. The chain joins TRBV4-1 to TRBJ2-7, with a tentative D call TRBD2 (7 bases). The CDR3 covers 15 residues. CDR1 and CDR2 (germline): MGHRA, YSYEKL. V lost 0 bases and J lost 3, with 12 bases in between. As DNA, the CDR3 is TGCGCCAGCAGCCAAGATTACGGGGGGCGCTACGAGCAGTACTTC. Residues: CASSQDYGGRYEQYF.

This clonotype was counted a few times. The chain has TRBV5-1 and TRBJ2-7; D is unresolved. The germline V gene encodes CDR1 SGHRS and CDR2 YFSETQ. This CDR3 has 14 amino acids. Deletions cut 4 bases from V and 0 bases from J, with 11 bases between. Here the CDR3 reads CASSRTADSYEQYF. DNA of the CDR3: TGCGCCAGCAGCCGCACCGCGGACTCCTACGAGCAGTACTTC.

The chain links TRBV27 to TRBJ2-7; D possibly uses TRBD1 or TRBD2 (6 bases each). This CDR3 is 11 amino acids long. CDR1 is MNHEY, CDR2 SMNVEV, per germline (reference sequence). V was pared by 10 bases and J by 9 bases, with 16 bases between. The CDR3 sequence: CAIRDGGVQYF. The CDR3 DNA reads as TGTGCCATCCGAGACGGGGGCGTGCAGTACTTC.

This clonotype was seen more than once but under ten times. J is TRBJ2-1 and V is TRBV5-4; 10 bases align to TRBD2. CDR1 SGHNT and CDR2 YYREEE come from the germline V gene (reference sequence). After removal of 4 bases from V and 7 bases from J, the junction contained 8 bases not matched to a gene. The CDR3 totals 15 residues. The CDR3 loop reads CASSPGLADQNEQFF. As DNA, the CDR3 is TGTGCCAGCAGCCCCGGACTAGCGGACCAGAATGAGCAGTTCTTC.

The rearrangement uses TRBV25-1 and TRBJ1-1; D gene ambiguous. CDR3 length equals 15 residues. Germline loops: CDR1 MGHDK, CDR2 SYGVNS. Trimming removed 1 base at V and 4 bases at J, with 13 bases between. The CDR3 DNA sequence: TGTGCCAGCAGTGAATCAAGTGTATTGAGCACTGAAGCTTTCTTT. This translates into CASSESSVLSTEAFF.

This clonotype appeared many times. The genes are TRBV6-1 and TRBJ1-1; weak D call: TRBD1 (5 bases). The V gene's germline CDR1 is MNHNS and CDR2 SASEGT. The CDR3 contains 13 residues. Trimming took off 6 bases at V and 1 base at J, with 9 bases between the two ends. DNA for the CDR3: TGTGCCAGCAGAACCGGGACGAACACTGAAGCTTTCTTT. It translates to CASRTGTNTEAFF.

This clonotype has at least ten counts. The J gene is TRBJ2-3, the V gene TRBV5-1, with unresolved D. V was shortened by 0 bases and J by 4 bases, with 9 bases between the two germline ends. Germline V gene lookup returns CDR1 SGHRS and CDR2 YFSETQ. The CDR3 consists of 14 residues. The CDR3 reads CASSLVRGPDTQYF. The CDR3 DNA reads TGCGCCAGCAGCTTGGTCAGAGGTCCAGATACGCAGTATTTT.

This clonotype was seen more than once but under ten times. The chain employs TRBV6-1 and TRBJ1-1; no clear D. Trimming shortened V by 11 bases and J by 8 bases, and 12 bases separated the two germline ends. The CDR3 spans 10 residues. The germline gives CDR1 MNHNS, CDR2 SASEGT. In nucleotides, the CDR3 is TGTGCCGAAAGGGCTAGAGAAGCTTTCTTT. Translation: CAERAREAFF.

This clonotype occurred many times. The genes are TRBV30 and TRBJ1-2, with TRBD1 matching over 7 bases. CDR3 length: 14 residues. Trimming took 3 bases from V and 7 from J; bases not matched to a gene: 11. The V gene's germline CDR1 is GTSNPN and CDR2 SVGIG (reference sequence). The CDR3 spells CAWRPQGGSSGYTF. The DNA of the CDR3 is TGTGCCTGGAGACCTCAGGGGGGATCGTCTGGCTACACCTTC.

The chain has TRBV19 and TRBJ2-7; TRBD1 agrees at 10 bases. The CDR3 is made up of 16 amino acids. The V segment lost 6 bases and the J segment 3 bases; nucleotides outside the gene matches: 11. Germline V gives CDR1 LNHDA, CDR2 SQIVND (reference sequence). The chain's CDR3 is CASSRRGQGTLYEQYF. In DNA, the CDR3 is TGTGCCAGTAGCAGGAGGGGACAGGGGACGCTCTACGAGCAGTACTTC.

This clonotype was detected many times. The chain recombines TRBV28 with TRBJ2-5, with D hard to call. Germline V CDR1 and CDR2: MDHEN, SYDVKM. The CDR3 loop spans 12 amino acids. Trimming removed 6 bases at V and 4 bases at J, with 9 bases between. The CDR3 region has the DNA TGTGCCAGCAGGAAACAGCCAGAGACCCAGTACTTC. Protein product: CASRKQPETQYF.

This clonotype was seen ten or more times. The chain links TRBV18 to TRBJ2-1, with unresolved D. Germline lookup yields CDR1 KGHSH and CDR2 LQKENI. Between the trimmed V and J ends, which lost 1 base and 5 bases, there was a span of 6 bases. CDR3 length equals 13 residues. CDR3 protein: CASSPRWDNEQFF. CDR3 in DNA: TGTGCCAGCTCACCACGGTGGGACAATGAGCAGTTCTTC.

Only a few counts were recorded for this clonotype. The rearrangement joins TRBV15 to TRBJ1-1; 10 nucleotides align to TRBD1. Germline V CDR1 and CDR2: LNHNV, YYDKDF (reference sequence). The CDR3 covers 16 residues. Germline trimming cut 9 bases from V and 1 base from J; bases unmatched to any gene: 11. CDR3 protein: CATKIGTGVTNTEAFF. The CDR3 nucleotides read TGTGCCACAAAAATCGGGACAGGGGTAACGAACACTGAAGCTTTCTTT.

This clonotype was detected a few times. This chain connects TRBV9 to TRBJ2-3; a possible D gene is TRBD1 (5 bases). CDR1 is SGDLS and CDR2 is YYNGEE in the germline V gene. The length of the CDR3 is 15 residues. Trimming took off 2 bases at V and 3 bases at J, with 13 bases between the two ends. DNA for the CDR3: TGTGCCAGCAGCGTCCAGGGATTGGAAACAGATACGCAGTATTTT. It translates to CASSVQGLETDTQYF.

This clonotype turned up a few times. V and J are TRBV20-1 and TRBJ2-4, with D possibly matching TRBD2 (7 bases). Germline V gives CDR1 DFQATT, CDR2 SNEGSKA (reference sequence). The CDR3 contains 14 residues. The ends were cut back, 0 bases at V and 7 bases at J, with 13 bases in the middle. The CDR3 here is CSARDARGGNIQYF. Written as DNA, the CDR3 is TGCAGTGCTAGAGATGCCAGGGGAGGGAACATTCAGTACTTC.

At least ten counts were recorded for this clonotype. V gene TRBV27 combines with J gene TRBJ2-7; 9 bases fit TRBD2. J lost 2 bases, V lost 6 bases, and 2 bases had no gene match. The germline V gene has CDR1 MNHEY and CDR2 SMNVEV (reference sequence). The CDR3 is 13 residues long. The CDR3 DNA is TGTGCCAGCAGCGGGACTAGCACCTACGAGCAGTACTTC. Residues: CASSGTSTYEQYF.

There are many counts of this clonotype. The gene calls are TRBV3-1 and TRBJ2-7, with 7 bases fitting TRBD2. The germline V gene has CDR1 LGHDT and CDR2 YNNKEL (reference sequence). This CDR3 contains 14 residues. V lost 4 bases and J lost 2; bases outside the gene matches: 5. The CDR3 nucleotides are TGTGCCAGCAGCCTACAAGCGGGACCCTACGAGCAGTACTTC. It encodes CASSLQAGPYEQYF.

In its sample, this clonotype was seen many times. The J gene is TRBJ2-7, the V gene TRBV20-1; the match to TRBD2 covers 7 bases. The CDR3 has 14 amino acids. From germline, CDR1 is DFQATT and CDR2 SNEGSKA (reference sequence). Trimming removed 4 bases from V and 2 bases from J; junction bases left unmatched: 8. CDR3: CSATPSGQTYEQYF. In DNA form, the CDR3 reads TGCAGTGCTACCCCTAGCGGTCAAACCTACGAGCAGTACTTC.

This clonotype appeared many times. The V and J genes are TRBV5-1 and TRBJ2-1; possibly TRBD1 or TRBD2 for D (5 bases each). The germline V gene has CDR1 SGHRS and CDR2 YFSETQ. Between the trimmed V and J ends, which lost 4 bases and 4 bases, there was a span of 18 bases. CDR3 length: 16 amino acids. The CDR3 region has the DNA TGCGCCAGCAGCAGAACCACCGGGACCAATTACAATGAGCAGTTCTTC. Its translation: CASSRTTGTNYNEQFF.

This clonotype occurred many times. The chain couples TRBV20-1 to TRBJ2-7, with 10 nucleotides matching TRBD1. The V gene's germline CDR1 is DFQATT and CDR2 SNEGSKA (reference sequence). This CDR3 comprises 14 residues. The ends lost 3 bases at V and 1 base at J; junction bases unmatched: 3. Here the CDR3 reads CSARGTGDSYEQYF. The CDR3 DNA sequence: TGCAGTGCTAGGGGGACAGGGGATTCCTACGAGCAGTACTTC.

J is TRBJ2-6 and V is TRBV28; the D is unclear. The germline CDR1 and CDR2 sequences are MDHEN and SYDVKM. Trimming cost V 7 bases and J 2 bases, with 9 bases left between them. The CDR3 covers 14 residues. This CDR3 is CASIHGPGANVLTF. CDR3 DNA sequence: TGTGCCAGCATACATGGGCCTGGGGCCAACGTCCTGACTTTC.

The chain has TRBV6-1 and TRBJ2-1; 8 nucleotides align to TRBD2. The CDR3 extends over 14 amino acids. Per the germline V gene, CDR1 is MNHNS and CDR2 is SASEGT. Losses at the gene ends were 6 bases for V and 7 bases for J; bases not matched to a gene: 8. The DNA for the CDR3 is TGTGCCAGCAGAAGCGGGAGTAATAATAATGAGCAGTTCTTC. This codes for CASRSGSNNNEQFF.